The sequence of this TCR beta chain was determined in a study of Ad26.COV2.S vaccination and SARS-CoV-2 variants. Study information: Ad26.COV2.S, an intramuscular injection, was given once or twice 56 days apart. Overall study results and limits: Spike-specific TCR breadth in vaccine recipients exceeded that seen in placebo recipients.

The treatment was: about 20 received Ad26.COV2.S at low or high dose, single or two shots; 5 received placebo; per-sample allocation not given. All samples were drawn on day 63, counting from the first vaccine or placebo injection. CDR1 MNHEY and CDR2 SVGAGI come from the germline V gene. With 2 bases clipped from V and 9 bases from J, the junction kept 4 bases outside the gene matches. This CDR3 spans 14 amino acids. For this clone: Its antigen is as yet unknown.

The data were produced by immunoSEQ multiplex PCR, yet TCRdb's version contains in-frame clones alone and is incomplete. Seen here are about 350,000 clones, 75% to 90% observed once, and the top ten hold over 8.5%. This TCR came from a person between 18 and 60 years old who received the Ad26.COV2.S COVID-19 vaccine or a placebo. This chain joins TRBV6-5 and TRBJ2-7, with 13 bases matching TRBD2. This sample comprised peripheral blood, obtained in a trial of Ad26.COV2.S vaccine versus placebo. CDR3 sequence: CASSYLTSGRVQYF. The CDR3 DNA reads as TGTGCCAGCAGTTACCTAACTAGCGGGAGGGTGCAGTACTTC.